Listed here are 27 T cell receptor beta chains from one sample, sequenced in a study of OX40 agonist ivuxolimab in advanced cancers. Library prep was done by the immunoSEQ multiplex PCR assay. Not all clones reach the TCRdb copy of this immuneACCESS table, which keeps in-frame sequences only. Checked studies attribute under half of the gap to unresolved V genes and leave the rest unexplained. This sample gives approximately 76,000 clones in total; around nine tenths of them show up just once. Approximately 0.72% of the sample rests with the top ten. The sample was CD4+ or CD8+ T cells sorted from blood, taken in a trial of the OX40 agonist ivuxolimab. The receptor source for this set is an adult with an advanced solid tumor such as melanoma, head and neck, liver or kidney cancer.

V gene TRBV7-9 combines with J gene TRBJ1-2, with a possible D match to TRBD1 (5 bases). The germline CDR1 and CDR2 sequences are SEHNR and FQNEAQ (reference sequence). Deletions cut 5 bases from V and 4 bases from J, with 17 bases between. The CDR3 has 15 amino acids. The CDR3 sequence: CASSRDEGRFYGYTF. CDR3 sequence (DNA): TGTGCCAGCAGCCGAGACGAGGGACGGTTCTATGGCTACACCTTC.

This chain's CDR3 is CASSLALTSGTYVYEQYF. In DNA form, the CDR3 reads TGCGCCAGCAGCTTGGCTTTGACTAGCGGGACGTACGTATACGAGCAGTACTTC. V gene TRBV5-1 combines with J gene TRBJ2-7; 11 nucleotides align to TRBD2. V lost 0 bases and J lost 4; bases outside the gene matches: 12. Germline V gene lookup returns CDR1 SGHRS and CDR2 YFSETQ. The CDR3 has 18 residues.

The chain links TRBV19 to TRBJ2-3, with 13 bases that match TRBD2. The CDR3 has 19 amino acids. After removal of 6 bases from V and 0 bases from J, the junction contained 12 bases not matched to a gene. The germline gives CDR1 LNHDA, CDR2 SQIVND (reference sequence). The CDR3 protein is CASRLTGTSGMTSTDTQYF. CDR3 nucleotide sequence: TGTGCCAGTAGACTGACTGGGACTAGCGGGATGACTAGCACAGATACGCAGTATTTT. The entire variable domain, with the rest obtained from reference TRBV19 and TRBJ2-3, is as follows: DGGITQSPKYLFRKEGQNVTLSCEQNLNHDAMYWYRQDPGQGLRLIYYSQIVNDFQKGDIAEGYSVSREKKESFPLTVTSAQKNPTAFYLCASRLTGTSGMTSTDTQYFGPGTRLTVL.

The V and J genes are TRBV19 and TRBJ1-1, with D possibly being TRBD1 (6 bases). Trimming took 5 bases from V and 0 from J, leaving 28 bases between them. Germline V gives CDR1 LNHDA, CDR2 SQIVND (reference sequence). The CDR3 is 20 residues long. The CDR3 sequence is CASSPSLYRERGLMNTEAFF. The CDR3, as DNA: TGTGCCAGTAGTCCGAGCCTTTACAGGGAGAGAGGTTTGATGAACACTGAAGCTTTCTTT.

The chain joins TRBV2 to TRBJ1-1, with no clear D. This CDR3 contains 14 residues. Trimming stripped 4 bases from V and 1 base from J, with 10 bases between. Germline CDR1 SNHLY, CDR2 FYNNEI. The CDR3 DNA follows: TGTGCCAGCAGTGCAGAGTTACCGAACACTGAAGCTTTCTTT. Residues: CASSAELPNTEAFF.

This chain links TRBV5-1 with TRBJ2-3, with 14 bases identical to TRBD2. The CDR3 consists of 18 residues. With 5 bases clipped from V and 1 base from J, the junction kept 9 bases outside the gene matches. From germline, CDR1 is SGHRS and CDR2 YFSETQ. CDR3 sequence (DNA): TGCGCCAGCAGTCCCGGGACTAGCGGGAGATGGGGCACAGATACGCAGTATTTT. Its protein product is CASSPGTSGRWGTDTQYF.

The chain is built from TRBV10-1 and TRBJ2-7, with 8 bases lining up with TRBD2. This CDR3 is built from 15 residues. V lost 8 bases to trimming and J lost 3 bases; unmatched junction nucleotides: 12. Per the germline V gene, CDR1 is WNHNN and CDR2 is SYGVQD (reference sequence). In DNA form, the CDR3 reads TGCGCCAGCTCCATCAAGCGGGAGTCCCTCTACGAGCAGTACTTC. Protein sequence: CASSIKRESLYEQYF.

This clone was seen just once. This chain joins TRBV30 and TRBJ2-7, with 11 bases identical to TRBD2. The germline V gene encodes CDR1 GTSNPN and CDR2 SVGIG (reference sequence). The CDR3 sequence is 17 residues long. With V trimmed by 5 bases and J by 4 bases, 16 bases remained unmatched. DNA of the CDR3: TGTGCCTGGGACCCGGGGCTAGCGGGAGGCCGGGCGTACGAGCAGTACTTC. This codes for CAWDPGLAGGRAYEQYF.

The rearrangement uses TRBV30 and TRBJ2-7; maybe TRBD1 (5 bases). V lost 2 bases and J lost 3, with 14 bases in between. The CDR3 sequence is 14 residues long. Germline CDR1 is GTSNPN and CDR2 is SVGIG (reference sequence). The CDR3 protein is CAWSTQGLYYEQYF. The CDR3 region has the DNA TGTGCCTGGAGTACGCAGGGCCTTTACTACGAGCAGTACTTC.

The chain links TRBV27 to TRBJ2-2, with 8 bases matching TRBD1. The ends lost 5 bases at V and 5 bases at J; junction bases unmatched: 19. The CDR3 is 19 residues long. CDR1 and CDR2 (germline): MNHEY, SMNVEV (reference sequence). Here the CDR3 reads CASSLTWTGSFRKTGELFF. The CDR3 DNA reads as TGTGCCAGCAGTCTGACATGGACAGGGTCATTTCGAAAAACCGGGGAGCTGTTTTTT.

The rearrangement joins TRBV5-4 to TRBJ2-1; 8 positions agree with TRBD2. The germline gives CDR1 SGHNT, CDR2 YYREEE (reference sequence). The CDR3 covers 15 residues. The junction had 8 bases not matched to a gene; V was cut back by 5 bases and J by 4 bases. DNA of the CDR3: TGTGCCAGCAGGGTGGGCGGGGGGAATTACAATGAGCAGTTCTTC. This translates into CASRVGGGNYNEQFF.

The gene calls are TRBV15 and TRBJ1-5; 7 nucleotides line up with TRBD1. There are 15 residues in the CDR3. Germline loops: CDR1 LNHNV, CDR2 YYDKDF (reference sequence). V lost 4 bases and J lost 2; bases outside the gene matches: 5. CDR3 coding DNA: TGTGCCACCAGCATCAGGGGGAATGGCAATCAGCCCCAGCATTTT. It specifies CATSIRGNGNQPQHF.

The V call is TRBV6-5, the J call TRBJ1-2, with a weak D call TRBD1 (5 bases). Germline V CDR1 and CDR2: MNHEY, SVGAGI. Trimming removed 5 bases from V and 8 bases from J, with 9 bases in between. CDR3 length: 11 residues. The CDR3 protein is CASSGGVGYTF. CDR3 in DNA: TGTGCCAGCAGTGGAGGGGTGGGCTACACCTTC.

The chain is built from TRBV30 and TRBJ2-6; D is perhaps TRBD1 (6 bases). The CDR3 spans 19 residues. V was trimmed by 2 bases and J by 0 bases, leaving 20 bases between them. Germline-derived CDR1 and CDR2 are GTSNPN and SVGIG (reference sequence). CDR3 in amino acids: CAWSHESQGAASGANVLTF. DNA for the CDR3: TGTGCCTGGAGTCACGAATCACAGGGAGCCGCCTCTGGGGCCAACGTCCTGACTTTC.

The genes are TRBV27 and TRBJ1-2; TRBD1 matches 9 bases. Germline trimming cut 6 bases from V and 3 bases from J; bases unmatched to any gene: 5. This CDR3 region has 14 residues. The germline CDR1 and CDR2 sequences are MNHEY and SMNVEV (reference sequence). CDR3 in amino acids: CASRGTGTDYGYTF. The DNA of the CDR3 is TGTGCCAGCAGGGGGACAGGGACGGACTATGGCTACACCTTC.

The chain is built from TRBV15 and TRBJ2-1; D could derive from TRBD1 or TRBD2 (5 bases each). The CDR3 is 15 amino acids. V was pared by 3 bases and J by 5 bases, with 14 bases between. The germline CDR1 and CDR2 sequences are LNHNV and YYDKDF (reference sequence). The CDR3 loop is CATSRPGSADNEQFF. The DNA of the CDR3 is TGTGCCACCAGCAGGCCAGGGAGCGCGGACAATGAGCAGTTCTTC.

The chain joins TRBV19 to TRBJ1-2; D is perhaps TRBD1 (5 bases). The CDR3 has 15 amino acids. Germline CDR1 and CDR2: LNHDA and SQIVND (reference sequence). V was pared by 2 bases and J by 6 bases, with 16 bases between. The CDR3 nucleotides are TGTGCCAGTAGTATACCAGGGATGAATCCCCATGGCTACACCTTC. The encoded protein is CASSIPGMNPHGYTF.

The chain joins TRBV14 to TRBJ2-1; 12 nucleotides line up with TRBD1. The germline V gene encodes CDR1 SGHDN and CDR2 FVKESK. CDR3 length: 17 residues. Trimming cost V 1 base and J 8 bases; bases outside gene matches: 9. The CDR3 loop is CASSQGPGQGARDEQFF. The DNA for the CDR3 is TGTGCCAGCAGCCAAGGACCGGGACAGGGGGCTAGGGATGAGCAGTTCTTC.

V usage is TRBV7-2 and J usage is TRBJ2-1, with 8 bases lining up with TRBD2. This CDR3 is built from 14 residues. Germline values: CDR1 SGHTA, CDR2 FQGNSA. V shed 6 bases, J shed 6 bases, and the junction held 7 bases outside the gene matches. CDR3 amino acids: CASRPSGTSNEQFF. The CDR3 DNA is TGTGCCAGCAGGCCCTCCGGGACTAGCAATGAGCAGTTCTTC.

This clone was counted between two and nine times. CDR3 bases: TGTGCCAGCAGCGTCGGGACGGCGAATTCACCCCTCCACTTT. It encodes CASSVGTANSPLHF. This chain connects TRBV9 to TRBJ1-6; D might be TRBD1 (5 bases). The V and J ends lost 2 bases and 7 bases respectively, with 10 bases between them. The germline CDR1 and CDR2 sequences are SGDLS and YYNGEE. There are 14 residues in the CDR3.

The rearrangement uses TRBV19 and TRBJ2-3; 11 bases align to TRBD2. Unmatched junction bases numbered 11, after V lost 6 bases and J lost 0 bases. Germline CDR1 LNHDA, CDR2 SQIVND (reference sequence). The CDR3 is made up of 18 amino acids. The CDR3 DNA is TGTGCCAGTAGGACAACTAGCGGGGGACTTTCTAGCACAGATACGCAGTATTTT. It specifies CASRTTSGGLSSTDTQYF.

V and J are TRBV6-6 and TRBJ2-1, with 8 bases identical to TRBD2. The CDR3 is 16 residues long. V shed 5 bases and J 7 bases; nucleotides not matched to a gene: 13. Per the germline V gene, CDR1 is MNHNY and CDR2 is SVGAGI (reference sequence). The CDR3 DNA sequence: TGTGCCAGCAGTCCTTTTGCGGGAGGCGGGGGGAATGAGCAGTTCTTC. Its protein product is CASSPFAGGGGNEQFF.

The chain joins TRBV6-6 to TRBJ1-2; TRBD1 matches at 7 bases. Germline V gene sequence: CDR1 MNHNY, CDR2 SVGAGI (reference sequence). Trimming removed 2 bases from V and 5 bases from J; junction bases left unmatched: 8. The CDR3 length is 15 residues. Here the CDR3 reads CASSYDRQGQYGYTF. The CDR3 DNA reads as TGTGCCAGCAGTTACGACCGACAGGGCCAATATGGCTACACCTTC.

This chain connects TRBV6-1 to TRBJ2-1; D may be TRBD1 (6 bases). The CDR3 has 15 residues. V lost 7 bases and J 0 bases, leaving 13 bases between the germline ends. Germline lookup yields CDR1 MNHNS and CDR2 SASEGT. In DNA, the CDR3 is TGTGCCAGCACCTCAGGGGCGCTCTCCTACAATGAGCAGTTCTTC. It translates to CASTSGALSYNEQFF.

The gene calls are TRBV30 and TRBJ1-3, with D uncertain. CDR3 length equals 14 residues. V lost 0 bases and J 0 bases, leaving 6 bases between the germline ends. Germline CDR1 reads GTSNPN; CDR2 reads SVGIG (reference sequence). CDR3 in DNA: TGTGCCTGGAGTGTACGCCCCTCTGGAAACACCATATATTTT. Its protein product is CAWSVRPSGNTIYF.

V is TRBV28 and J is TRBJ2-1; 8 positions agree with TRBD2. Germline V gene sequence: CDR1 MDHEN, CDR2 SYDVKM. This CDR3 region has 14 residues. V lost 8 bases to trimming and J lost 6 bases; unmatched junction nucleotides: 9. The CDR3, as DNA: TGTGCCAGCGTTGCCGGGGGGGGACCCAATGAGCAGTTCTTC. This sequence encodes CASVAGGGPNEQFF.

This clone is a singleton in its sample. The J gene is TRBJ1-1, the V gene TRBV29-1; the match to TRBD1 covers 9 bases. This CDR3 is built from 13 residues. Germline V gives CDR1 SQVTM, CDR2 ANQGSEA. The V gene end was trimmed by 5 bases and the J gene end by 6 bases; junction bases not matched to a gene: 7. The CDR3 region is CSVTGTGFSEAFF. CDR3 DNA sequence: TGCAGCGTTACCGGGACAGGGTTCTCTGAAGCTTTCTTT.